This T cell receptor (beta chain) was identified during a study of cytomegalovirus exposure and HLA in healthy donors. This CDR3 region has 14 residues. Germline V lookup: CDR1 MGHRA, CDR2 YSYEKL. Trimming at V came to 4 bases and at J to 6 bases, leaving 7 bases not matched to a gene. PCR was performed using 60 Vbeta and 13 Jbeta primers. Data came from immunoSEQ multiplex PCR; TCRdb stores just in-frame clones and leaves some out. The repertoire includes 150,000 to 200,000 clones, 75% to 80% of them detected once, and roughly an eighth sits in the top ten. Source material: PBMCs. This sequence joins TRBV4-1 and TRBJ2-7, with 9 bases that match TRBD2. The receptor's source is a man aged 45 to 65 in good health and CMV-seropositive. CDR3 nucleotide sequence: TGCGCCAGCAGCCGGACGGGACTAGCCGCCGAGCAGTACTTC. Encoded protein: CASSRTGLAAEQYF.